This passage covers 30 T cell receptor beta chains from one sample sequenced in a study of tumor-infiltrating lymphocytes in oesophageal squamous cell carcinoma. One entry per CDR3 protein results from TCRdb running MiXCR on the PCR reads. Among around 21,000 distinct CDR3 sequences listed, over 40% were seen once. The sample comprised normal esophageal tissue next to the tumor. These receptors were collected from a male donor with esophageal squamous cell carcinoma.

There are many counts of this clonotype. The gene calls are TRBV5-1 and TRBJ2-5; D is uncertain. V lost 0 bases to trimming and J lost 5 bases, with 11 bases between them. This CDR3 has 14 amino acids. The V gene's germline CDR1 is SGHRS and CDR2 YFSETQ. The CDR3 is CASSLGAQRETQYF. CDR3 nucleotide sequence: TGCGCCAGCAGCTTGGGGGCACAGAGGGAGACCCAGTACTTC.

This clonotype was detected many times. V usage is TRBV28 and J usage is TRBJ1-1; no definite D call. Germline CDR1 and CDR2: MDHEN and SYDVKM. The V and J ends lost 7 bases and 0 bases respectively, with 12 bases between them. CDR3 length: 14 residues. CDR3 loop: CASIRAVMNTEAFF. CDR3 sequence (DNA): TGTGCCAGCATAAGGGCGGTTATGAACACTGAAGCTTTCTTT.

V usage is TRBV7-9 and J usage is TRBJ2-1; tentatively, D is TRBD1 or TRBD2 (5 bases each). The DNA end lines up better with TRBJ2-5; the J call may be wrong. CDR3 size: 14 residues. CDR1 is SEHNR and CDR2 is FQNEAQ in the germline V gene (reference sequence). The CDR3 spells CASGLGQSQETQYF. CDR3 nucleotides: TGTGCCAGCGGACTTGGACAATCCCAAGAGACCCAGTACTTC.

This clonotype has a count of ten or more. This sequence joins TRBV7-2 and TRBJ2-5; tentatively, D is TRBD2 (6 bases). The V and J ends lost 3 bases and 2 bases respectively, with 13 bases between them. The CDR3 runs to 15 residues. CDR1 is SGHTA, CDR2 FQGNSA, per germline. The CDR3 DNA reads TGTGCCAGCAGCTTCTCGGCCGGGAGTCAAGAGACCCAGTACTTC. Translation: CASSFSAGSQETQYF.

The V and J genes are TRBV6-6 and TRBJ2-7; 8 nucleotides agree with TRBD2. CDR3 size: 19 residues. The V gene end was trimmed by 2 bases and the J gene end by 7 bases; junction bases not matched to a gene: 22. CDR1 is MNHNY and CDR2 is SVGAGI in the germline V gene (reference sequence). The CDR3 reads CASSYALRADGRARYEQYF. In DNA, the CDR3 is TGTGCCAGCAGTTACGCCCTCCGGGCCGACGGGAGGGCCAGGTATGAGCAGTACTTC.

Only a few counts were recorded for this clonotype. The J gene is TRBJ2-3, the V gene TRBV7-4, with 8 bases fitting TRBD2. The V segment lost 5 bases and the J segment 0 bases; nucleotides outside the gene matches: 4. Germline assignment: CDR1 SGHVT and CDR2 SQSDAQ. The length of the CDR3 is 15 residues. CDR3 protein: CASSQGLVSTDTQYF. In nucleotides, the CDR3 is TGTGCCAGCAGCCAGGGACTAGTCAGCACAGATACGCAGTATTTT.

The chain employs TRBV7-2 and TRBJ2-1; tentative D call: TRBD2 (5 bases). The DNA end is more similar to TRBJ2-7, so the J call may be wrong. The CDR3 has 13 residues. The V gene's germline CDR1 is SGHTA and CDR2 FQGNSA. The CDR3: CASSLSGYNEQYF. The CDR3 bases are TGTGCCAGCAGCTTGAGCGGTTACAATGAGCAGTACTTC.

In its sample, this clonotype was seen a few times. Sequence at one end of the junction differs from germline and may be a read error. The rearrangement links TRBV7-6 to TRBJ2-1, with 12 bases lining up with TRBD2. The germline V gene has CDR1 SGHVS and CDR2 FNYEAQ. The CDR3 consists of 15 residues. In nucleotides, the CDR3 is TGTGCTAGCAGCCCGACTAGCGGGGGTTACAATGAGCAGTTCTTC. Protein: CASSPTSGGYNEQFF.

The chain combines TRBV7-3 with TRBJ2-5; D unclear. This CDR3 has 14 residues. V lost 5 bases and J lost 2, with 12 bases in between. Germline V lookup: CDR1 SGHTA, CDR2 FQGTGA. CDR3 protein: CASSLGPLQETQYF. In DNA, the CDR3 is TGTGCCAGCAGCCTCGGACCTTTACAAGAGACCCAGTACTTC.

This chain links TRBV11-2 with TRBJ2-5; D possibly corresponds to TRBD2 (5 bases). This CDR3 contains 13 residues. CDR1 is SGHAT, CDR2 FQNNGV, per germline. Between the trimmed V and J ends, which lost 3 bases and 4 bases, there was a span of 9 bases. DNA of the CDR3: TGTGCCAGCAGCTTTCGGGGATTAGAGACCCAGTACTTC. Protein product: CASSFRGLETQYF.

To note about this clonotype: No conserved phenylalanine or tryptophan ends this CDR3, so it is likely a read error. The limits of the CDR3 on the DNA are not certain, so only TCRdb's listed CDR3 is given. This chain joins TRBV28 and TRBJ2-5; the D call TRBD2 from the table was never checked on the DNA. Germline-derived CDR1 and CDR2 are MDHEN and SYDVKM. Both ends counted, the CDR3 spans 15 residues. The CDR3 loop reads CASSLGTSGEQFFGA.

The chain joins TRBV7-3 to TRBJ2-1; TRBD2 matches at 8 bases. The J call is uncertain, as TRBJ2-5 better fits the DNA end. CDR1 SGHTA and CDR2 FQGTGA come from the germline V gene. There are 14 residues in the CDR3. CDR3 sequence: CASSPHSGVETQYF. As DNA, the CDR3 is TGTGCCAGCAGCCCTCATAGCGGGGTGGAGACCCAGTACTTC.

V usage is TRBV7-6 and J usage is TRBJ2-3, with a weak D call TRBD2 (7 bases). Between the trimmed V and J ends, which lost 5 bases and 4 bases, there was a span of 10 bases. There are 13 residues in the CDR3. The germline V gene encodes CDR1 SGHVS and CDR2 FNYEAQ. The CDR3, as DNA: TGTGCCAGCAGCCCGGGGGGCGCAGATACGCAGTATTTT. This codes for CASSPGGADTQYF. The full variable domain, its missing parts supplied by reference TRBV7-6 and TRBJ2-3, is GAGVSQSPRYKVTKRGQDVALRCDPISGHVSLYWYRQALGQGPEFLTYFNYEAQQDKSGLPNDRFSAERPEGSISTLTIQRTEQRDSAMYRCASSPGGADTQYFGPGTRLTVL.

The sample holds many counts of this clonotype. The rearrangement links TRBV5-1 to TRBJ2-2; D is ambiguous. The V gene's germline CDR1 is SGHRS and CDR2 YFSETQ. There are 16 residues in the CDR3. V lost 1 base and J lost 4, with 14 bases in between. The CDR3 loop reads CASSLWSVAATGELFF. CDR3 bases: TGCGCCAGCAGCTTGTGGTCAGTGGCGGCCACCGGGGAGCTGTTTTTT.

This clonotype was picked up many times. The CDR3: CASSDSPGAGSPSGIQYF. DNA of the CDR3: TGTGCCAGCAGTGACTCGCCCGGGGCAGGCTCCCCGTCGGGCATTCAGTACTTC. V and J are TRBV6-4 and TRBJ2-4; TRBD1 or TRBD2 may be the D gene (5 bases each). The CDR3 is 18 amino acids. Per the germline V gene, CDR1 is MRHNA and CDR2 is SNTAGT. Trimming removed 0 bases at V and 9 bases at J, with 24 bases between.

This sequence joins TRBV6-5 and TRBJ2-1; 7 nucleotides match TRBD2. The CDR3 spans 15 residues. Germline V gives CDR1 MNHEY, CDR2 SVGAGI. The J segment lost 4 bases and the V segment lost 4 bases, leaving 7 bases of the junction unmatched. The CDR3 reads CASSFGSGKYNEQFF. CDR3 coding DNA: TGTGCCAGCAGTTTCGGGAGCGGGAAGTACAATGAGCAGTTCTTC.

The chain joins TRBV7-2 to TRBJ2-5, with a possible D match to TRBD1 (6 bases). Germline V gives CDR1 SGHTA, CDR2 FQGNSA. This CDR3 comprises 14 residues. V was trimmed by 4 bases and J by 4 bases, leaving 13 bases between them. This CDR3 is CASSSRGMGETQYF. CDR3 sequence (DNA): TGTGCCAGCAGCTCGAGGGGGATGGGAGAGACCCAGTACTTC.

This clonotype was counted between two and nine times. The J gene is TRBJ1-4, the V gene TRBV6-1; D possibly corresponds to TRBD1 (5 bases). CDR1 is MNHNS, CDR2 SASEGT, per germline. The germline V and J ends were trimmed by 5 bases and 4 bases, with 23 bases remaining between them. This CDR3 is 18 amino acids long. This chain's CDR3 is CASSSATYDSQNNEKLFF. In DNA form, the CDR3 reads TGTGCCAGCAGTTCCGCTACCTATGACAGCCAGAATAATGAAAAACTGTTTTTT.

As for this clonotype: This CDR3 is missing its conserved last phenylalanine or tryptophan, likely due to a read error. The DNA is omitted, as the CDR3 cannot be located on it reliably, and the CDR3 follows TCRdb's listing. The V gene is TRBV7-8, the J gene TRBJ2-7. A total of 14 residues make up the CDR3, ends included. Germline V gene sequence: CDR1 SGHVS, CDR2 FQNEAQ. The CDR3 spells CASSLTPYEQYFGS.

This clonotype was counted ten times or more. The chain links TRBV6-5 to TRBJ2-7; D is undetermined. The CDR3 is 16 residues long. Trimming removed 0 bases from V and 0 bases from J, with 12 bases in between. Germline V CDR1 and CDR2: MNHEY, SVGAGI. CDR3 nucleotide sequence: TGTGCCAGCAGTTACTCGCGACCGGGCCTCTCCTACGAGCAGTACTTC. It translates to CASSYSRPGLSYEQYF.

About this clonotype itself: The conserved closing phenylalanine or tryptophan is absent in this CDR3, likely reflecting a read error. The limits of the CDR3 on the DNA are not certain, so only TCRdb's listed CDR3 is given. V and J are TRBV6-1 and TRBJ2-7; the table's D call TRBD1 went unverified against the DNA. The CDR3 has 15 residues if both end residues are counted. Germline lookup yields CDR1 MNHNS and CDR2 SASEGT. CDR3 amino acids: CASRRGANYGYTFGS.

By its share, this clonotype is medium-sized (0.01 to 0.1%). The chain recombines TRBV12-3 or TRBV12-4 with TRBJ2-3; weak D call: TRBD2 (5 bases). This CDR3 comprises 15 residues. V gave up 0 bases and J gave up 5 bases, with 12 bases separating them. DNA of the CDR3: TGTGCCAGCAGTTTAGCGGACCTCGCGGGAGATACGCAGTATTTT. It codes for CASSLADLAGDTQYF.

This clonotype was seen repeatedly, ten times or more. This clone may be a read error of a much larger clone one base away. This chain joins TRBV7-3 and TRBJ2-7, with D uncertain. The CDR3 length is 13 residues. The V gene lost 2 bases and the J gene lost 7 bases, with 12 bases spanning the gap. Germline CDR1 and CDR2: SGHTA and FQGTGA. The CDR3 region has the DNA TGTGCCAGCAGCTTACTCGTAGCCAATGAGCAGTACTTC. Its translation is CASSLLVANEQYF.

The V gene is TRBV20-1, the J gene TRBJ2-1, with 7 nucleotides matching TRBD1. V shed 0 bases and J 0 bases; nucleotides not matched to a gene: 5. Germline CDR1 DFQATT, CDR2 SNEGSKA (reference sequence). CDR3 length equals 16 residues. The CDR3 loop reads CSARDPTGSSYNEQFF. The CDR3 coding sequence is TGCAGTGCTAGAGATCCGACAGGGAGCTCCTACAATGAGCAGTTCTTC.

The chain joins TRBV6-8 to TRBJ2-2; weak D call: TRBD2 (5 bases). Germline V gene sequence: CDR1 MNHGY, CDR2 SAAAGT. The CDR3 is 14 amino acids. Trimming took off 5 bases at V and 6 bases at J, with 13 bases between the two ends. The CDR3 DNA is TGTGCCAGCAGTCGGTTCGCGGAGGCCGGGGAGCTGTTTTTT. This sequence encodes CASSRFAEAGELFF.

The chain uses TRBV7-2 and TRBJ1-1; maybe TRBD1 (6 bases). Trimming removed 1 base at V and 8 bases at J, with 11 bases between. CDR1 SGHTA and CDR2 FQGNSA come from the germline V gene. This CDR3 has 13 residues. This CDR3 reads CASSLVLRGEAFF. The DNA of the CDR3 is TGTGCCAGCAGCTTAGTTTTGAGGGGGGAAGCTTTCTTT.

The genes are TRBV7-8 and TRBJ1-6, with 8 nucleotides matching TRBD1. This CDR3 is built from 17 residues. The germline gives CDR1 SGHVS, CDR2 FQNEAQ. After removal of 9 bases from V and 0 bases from J, the junction contained 10 bases not matched to a gene. In DNA, the CDR3 is TGTGCCAGTACAGGGGGATCTAAGGGCTCCTATAATTCACCCCTCCACTTT. As protein: CASTGGSKGSYNSPLHF.

The chain is built from TRBV7-3 and TRBJ2-1; D gene ambiguous. The DNA matches TRBJ2-5 better at its end, which makes the J call doubtful. Germline loops: CDR1 SGHTA, CDR2 FQGTGA. The CDR3 extends over 15 amino acids. The CDR3 loop reads CASSLFAGFQETQYF. As DNA, the CDR3 is TGTGCCAGCAGCTTATTTGCCGGCTTCCAAGAGACCCAGTACTTC.

As DNA, the CDR3 is TGCGCCAGCAGGCCCGGGACAGGTAACACAGATACGCAGTATTTT. Translating it yields CASRPGTGNTDTQYF. The chain uses TRBV5-1 and TRBJ2-3; 8 bases align to TRBD1. V was clipped by 5 bases and J by 2 bases; unmatched bases: 7. The CDR3 is 15 amino acids. CDR1 SGHRS and CDR2 YFSETQ come from the germline V gene.

This clonotype was found many times. This chain joins TRBV4-1 and TRBJ2-5; D is uncertain. The V end was cut by 1 base, the J end by 2 bases, with 5 bases between. The germline V gene has CDR1 MGHRA and CDR2 YSYEKL. The CDR3 length is 13 residues. In DNA, the CDR3 is TGCGCCAGCAGCCAAGGGATACAAGAGACCCAGTACTTC. It specifies CASSQGIQETQYF.